This note documents a single T cell receptor (beta chain) sequence. Its antigen is not yet known. Base qualities are not recorded, but no much larger clone differs from it by a single base. The cohort consisted of 650 to 700 healthy bone marrow donors. All cohort members were sampled while nominally healthy, although unrecorded immune exposures were likely present. The donor was CMV seronegative and belonged to the group of 350 to 400 seronegative cohort members. Every donor gave a peripheral blood sample, and the peripheral blood mononuclear cells from that sample were used for TCR beta sequencing. The Qiagen DNeasy Blood Extraction Kit was used to extract genomic DNA from the blood cell samples. The sample is drawn from a study of cytomegalovirus exposure and HLA in healthy donors (dated by TCRdb to the late 2010s). About the investigation overall: An earlier analysis of around 600 of the donors reported 250 to 350 Gb of sequence data and some 100 million unique TCR beta sequences from some 180 million T cells. Alongside the repertoire data, information on donor age, sex, ethnicity and CMV serostatus was compiled. All discovery cohort repertoires had been generated using a single sequencing platform. HLA typing included class I and class II loci at four-digit resolution. Because of strong linkage in the cohort, 5 or 6 DR-DQ haplotypes were treated as single units for association and clustering. To study patterns of TCR occurrence, a later analysis re-analyzed previously published TCR beta repertoires from 700 or so donors and added high-resolution HLA genotyping. An early release covering 550 to 650 HLA-typed donors comprised about 290 gigabases of sequencing data and about 90 million unique TCR sequences. Typing coverage varied by locus: 629-630 donors for A, B, C, DRB1 and DQB1; under 550 for DQA1; some 610 for DPA1; around 490 for DPB1. A separate validation cohort of over a hundred different subjects was used in addition to the approximately 670-subject first cohort. In a later genetic analysis, genome-wide SNP genotypes for about three fifths of the roughly 670 donors were used, and that subset was treated as a discovery cohort. Using immunosequencing, the study profiled T cell repertoires from about 620 subjects and related those repertoires to cytomegalovirus serostatus. To predict cytomegalovirus infection status, the study brought together high-throughput TCR immunosequencing, statistical association of individual TCRs with disease status, and machine learning. Across some 400 genotyped donors of the cohort, an average of about 240,000 unique TCR beta nucleotide sequences per donor were sequenced, and 15% to 20% of those sequences were non-productive. The later analysis used no new phenotypic data to find candidate immune exposures, relying instead on TCR beta sequences and their occurrence across donors. An earlier analysis of 587 of the donors applied high-throughput TCR beta sequencing to assess whether each TCR beta V gene segment acted as functional or pseudogenic. The study aimed to test whether signatures of past pathogen exposure could be identified by cataloging public T cell receptors. Among the roughly 400 genotyped donors, approximately 82% belonged to the genetic ancestry cluster associated with self-reported Caucasian donors.

On the study overall, not on this receptor specifically: When HLA alleles, especially DR and DQ, strongly co-occurred, attributing TCR associations to individual alleles was difficult. In an earlier analysis of some 500 of the donors, most TCR beta V segments were observed in productive rearrangements about 87% or about 30% of the time, broadly matching IMGT annotations. A later genetic analysis associated a missense DCLRE1C variant with V-gene and J-gene trimming of TCR beta chains, and an independent cohort replicated the association. A total of roughly 160 TCR beta chains were listed by the study as associated with cytomegalovirus. The cohort was sequenced for TCR beta chains only, and without alpha or paired-chain data the features that could be detected were limited. A further reported finding was that TCR beta sequences accurately predicted the HLA-A and HLA-B alleles for most subjects in the first cohort. A later analysis found that HLA-associated TCR beta chains were more clonally expanded and had lower generation probabilities than equally common non-associated chains. A cluster of highly shared sequence variants was judged likely to represent a technical artifact of the sequencing pipeline. According to a later genetic analysis, donors in an Asian-associated ancestry cluster had fewer N-insertions in productive TCRs than the approximately 610-donor mean. In a later analysis, some 17,000 TCR beta sequences were associated with specific HLA alleles at a false discovery rate of 0.05. Most CMV-associated TCR beta chains appeared to be HLA-restricted in a later analysis, and the HLA associations seemed to be driven largely by CMV exposure. A later analysis reported that several top co-occurrence clusters appeared linked to parvovirus B19, influenza, CMV and Epstein-Barr virus. In a later analysis, TCR association rates were found to vary across HLA loci, with the most associated TCRs seen for DRB1 alleles and the fewest for HLA-C alleles. Roughly uniform sequencing depth across donors was assumed in presence/absence analyses, although this assumption may not hold. While some public TCRs were present in many individuals, most TCR sequences turned up only very rarely across donors. The earlier analysis of a few hundred of the donors excluded over 15 rarely observed V segments, including chromosome 9 orphons, because counts were too low. Some IMGT-functional V segments, including TRBV6-2 and TRBV6-3, could not be distinguished by the 87-base-pair reads and were therefore excluded. Cytomegalovirus status was reported to be diagnosed by the classifier with high specificity and sensitivity in both the original and validation cohorts. It was suggested by the authors that the approach could potentially be generalized to other disease states and immunological phenotypes. Correlated functional status among segregating V segments might be attributable to linkage disequilibrium, but an unknown experimental factor could not be ruled out. The only immune exposure information available for the cohort was CMV serostatus. Because HLA typing was unavailable for some donors at each locus, only the typed subset was used in association tests. A few of the identified cytomegalovirus-associated TCR beta chains were confirmed in vitro to be specific for cytomegalovirus antigens.

CDR1 and CDR2 are drawn from the germline V gene: ENHRY, SYGVKD. Trimming costs V 2 bases and J 3 bases, and their ends lie 16 bases apart. Including cysteine and phenylalanine, the CDR3 has 16 amino acids. Only the CDR3 DNA stays, 48 bases, in frame from base 1. The receptor library was made with the immunoSEQ multiplex PCR assay. A mixture of 60 forward primers for TCR Vbeta segments and 13 reverse primers for TCR Jbeta segments was used in the multiplex PCR. The CDR3 region of rearranged TCR beta genes was amplified from genomic DNA by a multiplex PCR assay. On the Illumina HiSeq System, the amplified TCR beta libraries were sequenced as 87-base-pair reads. The study's own analysis went as follows. A later analysis tallied around 87 million unique TCR beta chains across the 666 repertoires, and some 10 million of those chains were shared by two or more donors. A nearest-neighbor algorithm error-corrected the raw reads and collapsed the reads into unique sequences, merging closely related sequences to remove PCR and sequencing errors. CDR3 sequences were aligned to IMGT reference sequences to assign V, D and J gene segments. For a sequence to be retained, a match of at least six nucleotides was required to both a V gene segment and a J gene segment. Rearrangements were called productive when the CDR3 lacked stop codons and stayed in frame with V and J; all others were non-productive. CDR3 was defined by IMGT convention, running from the second conserved V-encoded cysteine to the conserved J-encoded phenylalanine. The earlier analysis of 550 to 650 of the donors excluded any sequence lacking an unambiguous match to a single V gene segment. An earlier analysis of 587 of the donors classified V segments as functional when productive rearrangements were above 56.7% and as segregating when the standard deviation between donors was above 5%. A statistical classification framework was developed to diagnose cytomegalovirus status using the catalog of TCR beta chain sequences. V and J gene assignment, in a later analysis, came from comparing TCR nucleotide sequences with IMGT/GENE-DB human TR gene sequences. A later analysis assigned CDR3 sequences and most-parsimonious VDJ recombination scenarios with the TCRdist pipeline. In a later analysis, each TCR beta chain was defined by its CDR3 amino acid sequence together with its V-gene family, and reads lacking a unique V-gene family were excluded. As a way to deal with suspected cross-contamination and a sequencing artifact, a later analysis dropped hundreds of nucleotide sequences that were highly shared and had low generation probability. A later analysis calculated a clonal expansion index for each public chain from normalized within-repertoire ranks of inferred template counts. In a later analysis, generation probabilities were computed using a VDJ recombination model fitted to out-of-frame rearrangements, and the results were checked against IGoR. Hypergeometric tests were used in a later analysis to score TCR-TCR, TCR-HLA and TCR-CMV co-occurrence, with a repertoire-size bias correction applied to the TCR pairs. False discovery rates were estimated in a later analysis by permuting HLA or CMV assignments 20 times. In a later analysis, co-occurring TCRs were grouped using DBSCAN, with TCRdist sequence similarity added in when clustering inside HLA-allele-positive subsets. Co-occurrence clustering excluded repertoires with fewer than 30,000 or more than 120,000 public chains, plus five with anomalous nucleotide sharing. In TCRdb, the immuneACCESS table is reduced to in-frame sequences with V and J assigned. These tables do not hold every clone; where another copy was compared, an unresolved V gene accounts for under half, and the others remain unexplained. V, J and clone size were drawn from that table, and D and trimming were deduced from the DNA. Within this sample are about 200,000 clones, with around 77% of them counted one time only. In total, the top ten clones hold roughly 3% of the sample.

The sequencing input was PBMCs. This clonotype was obtained from a woman aged 25 to 39 in good health and CMV-seronegative. The chain uses TRBV10-3 and TRBJ1-2, with the D gene not confidently named. The CDR3: CAISETLGRQYYGYTF. Here is the DNA: TGTGCCATCAGTGAGACTTTAGGGAGACAATACTATGGCTACACCTTC.